What follows are 4 T cell receptor beta chains derived from one specimen sequenced in a study of blood T cells in healthy people across ages. A sample-barcoded 5' primer and a J-beta primer mix were used in a second PCR of roughly 6 to 12 cycles. From the 5' RACE reads, TCRdb called clonotypes with MiXCR, one entry per CDR3 protein. This sample carries 1.6 million or so distinct CDR3 sequences, about 35% of them seen once, and the ten largest clones take over 9%. The sequencing sample was made of blood. These receptors were taken from a woman in her thirties in good health.

This clonotype was picked up a small number of times. V is TRBV27 and J is TRBJ1-2; D unresolved. V was pared by 8 bases and J by 4 bases, with 11 bases between. Germline V gives CDR1 MNHEY, CDR2 SMNVEV (reference sequence). The CDR3 runs to 12 residues. For the CDR3, the DNA is TGTGCCAGCGGTGGGAGGTTCTATGGCTACACCTTC. This encodes CASGGRFYGYTF.

The chain is built from TRBV10-3 and TRBJ2-7; perhaps TRBD2 as D (5 bases). The V gene lost 3 bases and the J gene lost 0 bases, with 9 bases spanning the gap. CDR1 and CDR2 (germline): ENHRY, SYGVKD. This CDR3 comprises 14 residues. CDR3 in amino acids: CAISEGGSSYEQYF. CDR3 DNA: TGTGCCATCAGTGAAGGAGGAAGCTCCTACGAGCAGTACTTC.

The chain couples TRBV18 to TRBJ2-7; D not resolved. The germline CDR1 and CDR2 sequences are KGHSH and LQKENI. The CDR3 runs 12 residues. Trimming pared 0 bases from V and 6 bases from J, leaving 6 bases between. The CDR3 is CASSPPSIEQYF. In DNA, the CDR3 is TGTGCCAGCTCACCACCGAGTATCGAGCAGTACTTC.

In this sample, this clonotype turned up a few times. The chain joins TRBV3-1 to TRBJ2-1; D possibly corresponds to TRBD2 (6 bases). The CDR3 totals 13 residues. In germline, CDR1 is LGHDT, CDR2 YNNKEL (reference sequence). V was pared by 0 bases and J by 14 bases, with 14 bases between. CDR3 sequence reads: CASSQEFGDWEFF. CDR3 DNA sequence: TGTGCCAGCAGCCAAGAATTCGGGGACTGGGAGTTCTTC.